The sample holds one count of the clone carrying this T cell receptor beta chain. Its antigen is not known. Nominally healthy donors provided the samples, though records likely missed some immune exposures. This specimen belongs to a study of cytomegalovirus exposure and HLA in healthy donors. Germline V gives CDR1 KGHSH, CDR2 LQKENI. V gave up 3 bases and J gave up 14 bases; unmatched junction bases: 8. The CDR3 length is 12 residues. Researchers ran the PCR with 60 Vbeta and 13 Jbeta primers. Using immunoSEQ multiplex PCR, the repertoire was profiled, and TCRdb retains in-frame clones only, with some absent. The top ten hold more than 1.3% of the sample, which has a few hundred thousand clones, roughly four fifths seen once. General study points: The authors judged a highly shared variant cluster likely a sequencing artifact.

This TCR came from a girl between 5 and 17 years old in good health and CMV-seronegative. Sequencing was performed on PBMCs. The V call is TRBV18, the J call TRBJ1-2, with 8 nucleotides matching TRBD1. CDR3 region: CASSPPDRVVTF. CDR3 coding DNA: TGTGCCAGCTCACCCCCGGACAGGGTTGTGACCTTC.